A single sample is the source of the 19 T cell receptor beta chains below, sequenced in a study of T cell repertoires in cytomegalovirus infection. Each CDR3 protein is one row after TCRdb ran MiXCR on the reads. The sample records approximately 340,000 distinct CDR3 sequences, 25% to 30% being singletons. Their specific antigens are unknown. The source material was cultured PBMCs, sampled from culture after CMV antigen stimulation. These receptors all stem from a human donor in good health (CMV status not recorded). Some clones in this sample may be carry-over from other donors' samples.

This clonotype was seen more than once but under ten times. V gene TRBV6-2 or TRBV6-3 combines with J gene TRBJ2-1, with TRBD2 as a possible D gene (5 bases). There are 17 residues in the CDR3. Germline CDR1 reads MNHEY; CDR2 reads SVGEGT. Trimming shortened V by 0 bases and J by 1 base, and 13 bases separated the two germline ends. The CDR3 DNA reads TGTGCCAGCAGTTACTCCGGGGTCCTGAGGTCCTACAATGAGCAGTTCTTC. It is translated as CASSYSGVLRSYNEQFF.

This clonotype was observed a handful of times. For the CDR3, the DNA is TGTGCCAGCAGCCAAGAGAACGAGGAGCAGTACTTC. This translates into CASSQENEEQYF. The chain has TRBV4-2 and TRBJ2-7; D is uncertain. In germline, CDR1 is LGHNA, CDR2 YNFKEQ. The CDR3 contains 12 residues. With 0 bases removed from V and 7 bases from J, the gap between germline ends came to 7 bases.

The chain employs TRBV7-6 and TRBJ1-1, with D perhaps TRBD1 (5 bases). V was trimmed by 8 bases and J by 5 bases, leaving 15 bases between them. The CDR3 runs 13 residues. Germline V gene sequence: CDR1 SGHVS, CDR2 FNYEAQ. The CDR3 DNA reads TGTGCCAGCGGTACTCAGGGCGGAACTGAAGCTTTCTTT. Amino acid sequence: CASGTQGGTEAFF.

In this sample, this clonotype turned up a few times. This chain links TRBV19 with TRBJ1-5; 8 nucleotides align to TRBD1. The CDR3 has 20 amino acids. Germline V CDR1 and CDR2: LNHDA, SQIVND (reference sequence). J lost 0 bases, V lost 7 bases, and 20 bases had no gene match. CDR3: CASKFVHWGTGDNSNQPQHF. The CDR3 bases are TGTGCCAGTAAGTTCGTTCACTGGGGGACAGGAGATAATAGCAATCAGCCCCAGCATTTT.

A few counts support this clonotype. The DNA for the CDR3 is TGCGCCAGCAGTGAGTCCACGGGAGCCCGGGAGACCCAGTACTTC. This codes for CASSESTGARETQYF. The chain combines TRBV10-1 with TRBJ2-5; a weak D match, TRBD2 (6 bases). V was pared by 0 bases and J by 5 bases, with 13 bases between. CDR3 length equals 15 residues. Per the germline V gene, CDR1 is WNHNN and CDR2 is SYGVQD (reference sequence).

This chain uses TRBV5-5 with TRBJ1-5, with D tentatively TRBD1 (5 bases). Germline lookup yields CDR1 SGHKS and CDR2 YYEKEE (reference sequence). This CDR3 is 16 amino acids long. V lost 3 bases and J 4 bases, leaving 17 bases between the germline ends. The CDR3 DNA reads TGTGCCAGCAGCTGGGACGGACAACCAACTAATCAGCCCCAGCATTTT. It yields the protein CASSWDGQPTNQPQHF.

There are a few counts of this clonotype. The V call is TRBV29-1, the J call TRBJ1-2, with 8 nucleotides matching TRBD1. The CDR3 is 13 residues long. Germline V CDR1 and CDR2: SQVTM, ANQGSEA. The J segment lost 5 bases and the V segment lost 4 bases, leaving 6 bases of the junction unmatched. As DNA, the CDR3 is TGCAGCGTTGCCCTTGGACAGGGATATGGCTACACCTTC. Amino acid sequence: CSVALGQGYGYTF.

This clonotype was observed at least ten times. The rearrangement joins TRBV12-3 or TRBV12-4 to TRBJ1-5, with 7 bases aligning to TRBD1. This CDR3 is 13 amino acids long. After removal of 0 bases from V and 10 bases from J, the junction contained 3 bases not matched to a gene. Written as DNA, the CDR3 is TGTGCCAGCAGTTTAGCCCGGGACAGACCCCAGCATTTT. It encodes CASSLARDRPQHF.

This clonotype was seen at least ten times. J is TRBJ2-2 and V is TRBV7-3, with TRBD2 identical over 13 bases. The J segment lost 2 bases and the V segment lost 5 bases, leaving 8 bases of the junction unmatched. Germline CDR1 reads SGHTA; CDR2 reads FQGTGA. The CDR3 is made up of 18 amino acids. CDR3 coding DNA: TGTGCCAGCAGCAAGAGACTAGCGGGAGGCCTTAACACCGGGGAGCTGTTTTTT. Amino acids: CASSKRLAGGLNTGELFF.

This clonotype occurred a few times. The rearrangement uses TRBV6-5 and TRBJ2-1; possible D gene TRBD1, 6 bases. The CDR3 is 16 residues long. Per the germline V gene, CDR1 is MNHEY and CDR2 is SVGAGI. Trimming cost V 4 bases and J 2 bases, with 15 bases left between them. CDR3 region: CASSSRQAQAYNEQFF. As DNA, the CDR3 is TGTGCCAGCAGTTCACGACAGGCTCAGGCCTACAATGAGCAGTTCTTC.

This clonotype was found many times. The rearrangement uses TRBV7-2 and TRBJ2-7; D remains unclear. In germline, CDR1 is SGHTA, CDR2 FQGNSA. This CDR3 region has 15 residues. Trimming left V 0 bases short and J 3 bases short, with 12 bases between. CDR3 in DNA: TGTGCCAGCAGCTTAGCCCCCTATACCAACTACGAGCAGTACTTC. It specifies CASSLAPYTNYEQYF. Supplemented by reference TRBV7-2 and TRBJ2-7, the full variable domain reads GAGVSQSPSNKVTEKGKDVELRCDPISGHTALYWYRQSLGQGLEFLIYFQGNSAPDKSGLPSDRFSAERTGGSVSTLTIQRTQQEDSAVYLCASSLAPYTNYEQYFGPGTRLTVT.

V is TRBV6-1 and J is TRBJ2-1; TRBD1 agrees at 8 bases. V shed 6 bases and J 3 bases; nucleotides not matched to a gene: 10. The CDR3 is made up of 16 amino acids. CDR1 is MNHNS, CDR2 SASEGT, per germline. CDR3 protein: CASSPGQGSNYNEQFF. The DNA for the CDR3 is TGTGCCAGCAGCCCCGGACAGGGAAGCAACTACAATGAGCAGTTCTTC.

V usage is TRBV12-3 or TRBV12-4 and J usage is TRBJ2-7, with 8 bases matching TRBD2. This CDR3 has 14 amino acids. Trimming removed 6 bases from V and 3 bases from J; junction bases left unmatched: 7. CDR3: CASSTGGARYEQYF. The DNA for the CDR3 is TGTGCCAGCAGCACCGGGGGGGCTCGCTACGAGCAGTACTTC.

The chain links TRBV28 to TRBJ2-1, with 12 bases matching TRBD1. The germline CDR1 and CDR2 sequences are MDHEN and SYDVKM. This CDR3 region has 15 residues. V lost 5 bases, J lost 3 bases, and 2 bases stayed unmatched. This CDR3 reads CASSGDRGLYNEQFF. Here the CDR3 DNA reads TGTGCCAGCAGTGGGGACAGGGGGCTCTACAATGAGCAGTTCTTC.

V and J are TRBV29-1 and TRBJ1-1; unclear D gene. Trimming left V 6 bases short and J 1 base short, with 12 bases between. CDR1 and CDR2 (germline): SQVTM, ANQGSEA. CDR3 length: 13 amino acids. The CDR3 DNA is TGCAGCGTGAACACCCAATCGAACACTGAAGCTTTCTTT. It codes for CSVNTQSNTEAFF. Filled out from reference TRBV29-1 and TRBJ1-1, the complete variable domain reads SAVISQKPSRDICQRGTSLTIQCQVDSQVTMMFWYRQQPGQSLTLIATANQGSEATYESGFVIDKFPISRPNLTFSTLTVSNMSPEDSSIYLCSVNTQSNTEAFFGQGTRLTVV.

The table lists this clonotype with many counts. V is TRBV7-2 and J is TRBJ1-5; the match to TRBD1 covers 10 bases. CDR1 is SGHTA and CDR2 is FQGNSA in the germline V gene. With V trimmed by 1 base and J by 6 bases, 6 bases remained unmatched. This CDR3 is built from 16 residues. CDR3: CASSLVRQGAGQPQHF. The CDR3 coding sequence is TGTGCCAGCAGCTTAGTGCGACAGGGGGCTGGTCAGCCCCAGCATTTT.

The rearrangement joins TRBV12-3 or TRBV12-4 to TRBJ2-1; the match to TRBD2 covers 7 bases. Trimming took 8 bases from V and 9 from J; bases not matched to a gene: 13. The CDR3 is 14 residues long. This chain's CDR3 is CASAGELASGEQFF. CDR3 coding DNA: TGTGCCAGCGCCGGAGAACTAGCGAGCGGTGAGCAGTTCTTC.

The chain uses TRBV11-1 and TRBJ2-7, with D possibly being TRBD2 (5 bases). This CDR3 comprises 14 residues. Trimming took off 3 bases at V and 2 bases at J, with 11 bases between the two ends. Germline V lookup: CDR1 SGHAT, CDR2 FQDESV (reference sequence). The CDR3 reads CASSFLRETYEQYF. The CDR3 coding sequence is TGTGCCAGCAGCTTCTTACGGGAAACCTACGAGCAGTACTTC.

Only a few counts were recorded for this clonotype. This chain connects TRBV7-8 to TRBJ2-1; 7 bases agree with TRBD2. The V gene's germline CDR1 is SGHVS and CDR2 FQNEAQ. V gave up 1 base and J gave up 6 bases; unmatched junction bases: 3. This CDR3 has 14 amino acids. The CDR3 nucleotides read TGTGCCAGCAGCTTAGTGGCGGGAGTCAATGAGCAGTTCTTC. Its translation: CASSLVAGVNEQFF.